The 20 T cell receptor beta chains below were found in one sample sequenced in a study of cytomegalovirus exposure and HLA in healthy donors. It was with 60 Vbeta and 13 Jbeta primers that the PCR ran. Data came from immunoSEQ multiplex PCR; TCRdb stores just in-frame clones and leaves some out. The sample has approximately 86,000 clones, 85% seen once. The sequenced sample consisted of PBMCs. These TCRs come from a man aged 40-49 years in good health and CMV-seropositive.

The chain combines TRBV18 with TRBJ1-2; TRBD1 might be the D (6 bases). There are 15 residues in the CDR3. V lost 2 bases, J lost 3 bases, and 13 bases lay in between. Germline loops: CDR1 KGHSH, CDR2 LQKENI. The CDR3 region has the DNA TGTGCCAGCTCACCAGGGGGCGCGCTCCACTATGGCTACACCTTC. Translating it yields CASSPGGALHYGYTF.

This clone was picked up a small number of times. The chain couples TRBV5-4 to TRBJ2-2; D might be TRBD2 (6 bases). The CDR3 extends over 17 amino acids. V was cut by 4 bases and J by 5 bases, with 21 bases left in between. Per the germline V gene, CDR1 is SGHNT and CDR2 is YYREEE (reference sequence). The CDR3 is CASSPVSRPGDTGELFF. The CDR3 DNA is TGTGCCAGCAGCCCGGTCTCGCGTCCGGGGGATACCGGGGAGCTGTTTTTT.

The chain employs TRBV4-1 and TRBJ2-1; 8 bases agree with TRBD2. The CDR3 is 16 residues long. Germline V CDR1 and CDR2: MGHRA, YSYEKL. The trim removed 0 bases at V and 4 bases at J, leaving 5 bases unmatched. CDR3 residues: CASSQDPAGGYNEQFF. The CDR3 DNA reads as TGCGCCAGCAGCCAAGATCCCGCGGGAGGATACAATGAGCAGTTCTTC.

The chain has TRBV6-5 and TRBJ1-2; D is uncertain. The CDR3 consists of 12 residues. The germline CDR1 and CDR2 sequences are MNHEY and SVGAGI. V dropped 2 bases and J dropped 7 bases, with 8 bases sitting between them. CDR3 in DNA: TGTGCCAGCAGTTACGAGGGAGGTGGCTACACCTTC. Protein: CASSYEGGGYTF.

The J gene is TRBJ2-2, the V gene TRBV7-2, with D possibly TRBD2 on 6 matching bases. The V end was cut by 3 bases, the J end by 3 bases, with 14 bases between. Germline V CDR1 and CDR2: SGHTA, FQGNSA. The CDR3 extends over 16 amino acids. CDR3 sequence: CASSFVGGVDTGELFF. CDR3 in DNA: TGTGCCAGCAGCTTCGTCGGAGGGGTGGACACCGGGGAGCTGTTTTTT.

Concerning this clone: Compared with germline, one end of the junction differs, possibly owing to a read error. In DNA form, the CDR3 reads TGTGCTAGCAGCAAGGAGGAAGGACCATACAATGAGCAGTTCTTC. Protein: CASSKEEGPYNEQFF. This chain links TRBV7-7 with TRBJ2-1; possible D gene TRBD2, 5 bases. The CDR3 totals 15 residues. Looked up from germline, CDR1 is SSHAT and CDR2 is FNYEAQ (reference sequence).

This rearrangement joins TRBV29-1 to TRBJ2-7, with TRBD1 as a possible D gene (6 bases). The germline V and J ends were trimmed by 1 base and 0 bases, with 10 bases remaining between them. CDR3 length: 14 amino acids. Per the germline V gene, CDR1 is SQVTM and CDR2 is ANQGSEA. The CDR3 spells CSVEGLGASYEQYF. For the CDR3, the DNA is TGCAGCGTTGAAGGGTTGGGGGCCTCCTACGAGCAGTACTTC.

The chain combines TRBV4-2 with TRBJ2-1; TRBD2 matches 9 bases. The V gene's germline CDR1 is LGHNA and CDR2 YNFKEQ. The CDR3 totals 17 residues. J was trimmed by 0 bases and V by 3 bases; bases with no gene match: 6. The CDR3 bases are TGTGCCAGCAGCCAGCTATCTAGCGGGAACTCCTACAATGAGCAGTTCTTC. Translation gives CASSQLSSGNSYNEQFF.

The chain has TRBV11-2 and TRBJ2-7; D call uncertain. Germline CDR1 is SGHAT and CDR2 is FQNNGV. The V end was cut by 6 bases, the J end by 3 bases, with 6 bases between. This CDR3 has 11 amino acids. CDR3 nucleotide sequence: TGTGCCAGCAGTCGCGTCTACGAGCAGTACTTC. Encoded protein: CASSRVYEQYF.

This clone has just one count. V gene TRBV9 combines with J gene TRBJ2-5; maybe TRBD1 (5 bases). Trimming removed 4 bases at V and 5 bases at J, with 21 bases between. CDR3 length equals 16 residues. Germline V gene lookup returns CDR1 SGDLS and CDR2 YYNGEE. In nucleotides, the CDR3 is TGTGCCAGCAGCTCCGCCCCACAGGTCCTTTGGGAGACCCAGTACTTC. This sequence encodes CASSSAPQVLWETQYF.

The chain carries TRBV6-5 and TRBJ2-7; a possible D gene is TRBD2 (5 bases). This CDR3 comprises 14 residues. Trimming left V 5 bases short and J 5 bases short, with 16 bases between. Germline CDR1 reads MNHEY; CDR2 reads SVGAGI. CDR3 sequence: CASSPREGMDEQYF. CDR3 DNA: TGTGCCAGCAGTCCCCGGGAAGGGATGGACGAGCAGTACTTC.

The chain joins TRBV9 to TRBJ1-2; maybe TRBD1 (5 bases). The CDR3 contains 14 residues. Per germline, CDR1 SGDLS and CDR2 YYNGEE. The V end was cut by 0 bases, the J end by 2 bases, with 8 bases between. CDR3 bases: TGTGCCAGCAGCGTAGATACAGGCAACTATGGCTACACCTTC. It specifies CASSVDTGNYGYTF. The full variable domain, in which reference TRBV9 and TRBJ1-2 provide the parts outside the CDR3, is DSGVTQTPKHLITATGQRVTLRCSPRSGDLSVYWYQQSLDQGLQFLIQYYNGEERAKGNILERFSAQQFPDLHSELNLSSLELGDSALYFCASSVDTGNYGYTFGSGTRLTVV.

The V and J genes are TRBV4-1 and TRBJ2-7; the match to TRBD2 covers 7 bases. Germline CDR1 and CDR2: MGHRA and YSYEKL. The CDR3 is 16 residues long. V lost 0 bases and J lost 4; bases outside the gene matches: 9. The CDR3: CASSQDAGGRMYEQYF. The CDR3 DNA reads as TGCGCCAGCAGCCAAGATGCCGGCGGGAGAATGTACGAGCAGTACTTC.

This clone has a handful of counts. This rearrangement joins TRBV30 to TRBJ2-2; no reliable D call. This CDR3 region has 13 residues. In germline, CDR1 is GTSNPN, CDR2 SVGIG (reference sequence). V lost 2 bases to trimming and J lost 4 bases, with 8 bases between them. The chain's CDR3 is CAWSFSSTGELFF. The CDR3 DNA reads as TGTGCCTGGAGTTTTTCCTCCACCGGGGAGCTGTTTTTT.

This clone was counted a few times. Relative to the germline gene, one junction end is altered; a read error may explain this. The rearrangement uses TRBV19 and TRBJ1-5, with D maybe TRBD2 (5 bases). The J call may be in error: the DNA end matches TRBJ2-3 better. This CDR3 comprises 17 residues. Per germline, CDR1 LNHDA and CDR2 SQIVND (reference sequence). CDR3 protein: CASSSREGRPMNQPQYF. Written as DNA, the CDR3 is TGTGCGAGTAGTTCGAGAGAGGGCCGTCCGATGAATCAGCCCCAGTATTTT.

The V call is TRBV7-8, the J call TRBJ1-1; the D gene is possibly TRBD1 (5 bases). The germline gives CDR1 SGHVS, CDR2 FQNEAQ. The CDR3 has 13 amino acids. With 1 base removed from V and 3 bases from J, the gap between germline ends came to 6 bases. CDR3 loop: CASSLGGDTEAFF. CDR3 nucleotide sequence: TGTGCCAGCAGCTTAGGGGGGGACACTGAAGCTTTCTTT.

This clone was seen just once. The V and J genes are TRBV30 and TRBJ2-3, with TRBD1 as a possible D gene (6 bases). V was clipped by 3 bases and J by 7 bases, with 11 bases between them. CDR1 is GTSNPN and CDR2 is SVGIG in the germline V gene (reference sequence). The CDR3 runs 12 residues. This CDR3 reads CAWSLQGNTQYF. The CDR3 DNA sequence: TGTGCCTGGAGCTTACAGGGAAATACGCAGTATTTT.

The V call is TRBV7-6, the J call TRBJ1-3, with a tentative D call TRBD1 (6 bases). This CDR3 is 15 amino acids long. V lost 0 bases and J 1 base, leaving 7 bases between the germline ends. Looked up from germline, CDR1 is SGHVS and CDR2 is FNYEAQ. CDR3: CASSLADRSGNTIYF. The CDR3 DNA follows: TGTGCCAGCAGCTTAGCAGACAGGTCTGGAAACACCATATATTTT. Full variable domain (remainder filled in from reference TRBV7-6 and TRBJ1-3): GAGVSQSPRYKVTKRGQDVALRCDPISGHVSLYWYRQALGQGPEFLTYFNYEAQQDKSGLPNDRFSAERPEGSISTLTIQRTEQRDSAMYRCASSLADRSGNTIYFGEGSWLTVV.

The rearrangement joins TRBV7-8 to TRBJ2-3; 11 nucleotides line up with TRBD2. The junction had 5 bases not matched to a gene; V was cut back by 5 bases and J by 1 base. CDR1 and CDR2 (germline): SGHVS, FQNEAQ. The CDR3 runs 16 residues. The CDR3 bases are TGTGCCAGCAGCCTAACTAGCGGGAGTCGCACAGATACGCAGTATTTT. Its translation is CASSLTSGSRTDTQYF.

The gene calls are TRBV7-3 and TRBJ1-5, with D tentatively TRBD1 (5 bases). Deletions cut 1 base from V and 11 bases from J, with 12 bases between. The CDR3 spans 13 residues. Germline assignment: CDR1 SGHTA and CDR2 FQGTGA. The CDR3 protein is CASSLNRRGSQHF. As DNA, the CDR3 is TGTGCCAGCAGCTTAAATCGTCGGGGGTCCCAGCATTTT.